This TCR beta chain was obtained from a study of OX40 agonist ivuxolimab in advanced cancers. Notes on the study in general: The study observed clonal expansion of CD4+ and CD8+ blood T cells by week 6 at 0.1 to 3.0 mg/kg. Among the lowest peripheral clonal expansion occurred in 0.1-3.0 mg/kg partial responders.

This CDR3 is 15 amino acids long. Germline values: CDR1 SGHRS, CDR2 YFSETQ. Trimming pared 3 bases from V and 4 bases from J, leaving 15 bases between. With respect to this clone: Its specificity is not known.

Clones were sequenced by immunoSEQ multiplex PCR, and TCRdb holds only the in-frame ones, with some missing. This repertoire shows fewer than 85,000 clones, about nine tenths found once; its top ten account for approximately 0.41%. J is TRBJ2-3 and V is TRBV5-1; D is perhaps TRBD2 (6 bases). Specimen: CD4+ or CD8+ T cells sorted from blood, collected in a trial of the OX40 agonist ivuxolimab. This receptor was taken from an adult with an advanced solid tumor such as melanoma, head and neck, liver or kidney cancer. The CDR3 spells CASSSIPWGADTQYF. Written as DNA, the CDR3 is TGCGCCAGCAGCTCCATTCCTTGGGGGGCAGATACGCAGTATTTT. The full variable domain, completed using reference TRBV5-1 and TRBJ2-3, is KAGVTQTPRYLIKTRGQQVTLSCSPISGHRSVSWYQQTPGQGLQFLFEYFSETQRNKGNFPGRFSGRQFSNSRSEMNVSTLELGDSALYLCASSSIPWGADTQYFGPGTRLTVL.